The following is a T cell receptor (beta chain) sequence with its context. These data belong to a study of blood T cell repertoires in COVID-19. Study at large: T cells, B-cell-depleted T cells, or PBMCs provided the cDNA or gDNA that served as material.

The authors' processing: Nucleated cell counts were estimated from reference gene primer amplification. The assay was immunoSEQ multiplex PCR, and TCRdb's table has in-frame clones only and misses some. V and J calls and clone size follow that table, whereas D and trimming were derived from the DNA. The sample holds about 260,000 clones, 75% to 90% seen once. The CDR3 consists of 14 residues. V lost 1 base and J lost 7, with 11 bases in between. The germline CDR1 and CDR2 sequences are MDHEN and SYDVKM. This clonotype was sampled from a woman in her 30s with acute COVID-19. This sequence joins TRBV28 and TRBJ1-5, with TRBD1 as a possible D gene (5 bases). What was sequenced was PBMCs or T cells enriched from blood (not recorded which). The CDR3 loop is CASSLLRGSQPQHF. In DNA form, the CDR3 reads TGTGCCAGCAGTTTATTGCGGGGGTCCCAGCCCCAGCATTTT.